The clone carrying this T cell receptor (beta chain) was seen many times. The target antigen is unknown. Not enrolled were patients with uncontrolled infection, other autoimmune disease, pregnancy or lactation. Germline assignment: CDR1 MNHNS and CDR2 SASEGT. The CDR3 has 15 amino acids. The V and J ends lost 7 bases and 2 bases respectively, with 18 bases between them. This record comes from a study of T cells in Graves' hyperthyroidism and ophthalmopathy. Across the study: Specimen type is peripheral blood, collected at initial diagnosis prior to any treatment.

Study results and caveats: The authors' 13 V-J model separated ophthalmopathy from stable hyperthyroidism.

TCR beta CDR3 region amplification was performed from RNA transcripts. With the HTBI primer set, the TCR CDR3 went through a first round of RT-PCR. TCRdb called the multiplex PCR reads again in MiXCR, with one record for every CDR3 protein. This table holds a few hundred thousand distinct CDR3 sequences, approximately 15% found once. The sequencing input was blood. The sequence was obtained from a young woman with Graves' hyperthyroidism. This sequence joins TRBV6-1 and TRBJ2-7; D is possibly TRBD1 or TRBD2 (5 bases each). The DNA of the CDR3 is TGTGCCAGCACAGAGGGACCGATGCCGACCTACGAGCAGTACTTC. Encoded protein: CASTEGPMPTYEQYF.